The rows below give T cell receptor beta chains drawn from one sample of a study of blood T cell repertoires in COVID-19. Assay used: immunoSEQ multiplex PCR; TCRdb lists only in-frame clones, some missing. This table holds tens of thousands of clones, 75% to 90% found once. The sequenced sample was PBMCs or T cells enriched from blood (not recorded which). The receptors stem from a woman in her 50s with acute COVID-19. Both conserved end residues are part of each CDR3. D genes are given only for firm matches. Not all rows give a size; the values are once, few, many and, for expanded clones, a class.

v_gene	d_gene	j_gene	abundance	CDR3nt	CDR3aa
TRBV19	.	TRBJ1-2	.	TGTGCCAGTAGTACCCCTTCAACGGGAGGCTACACCTTC	CASSTPSTGGYTF
TRBV11-1	.	TRBJ1-4	.	TGTGCCAGCAGCTTAGGATGGAGACCAACTAATGAAAAACTGTTTTTT	CASSLGWRPTNEKLFF
TRBV4-2	TRBD2	TRBJ2-5	.	TGTGCCAGCAGCCAAGCCCCGACTAGCGGTCAAGAGACCCAGTACTTC	CASSQAPTSGQETQYF
TRBV27	TRBD2	TRBJ2-7	once	TGTGCCAGCAGTTTATTGGGACTAGCGGATTACGAGCAGTACTTC	CASSLLGLADYEQYF
TRBV24-1	.	TRBJ2-2	.	TGTGCCACCAGTGATTTCTCCGGGACTCACACCGGGGAGCTGTTTTTT	CATSDFSGTHTGELFF
TRBV6-4	.	TRBJ1-6	.	TGTGCCAGCAGTGACTCGACAGGAGATAATTCACCCCTCCACTTT	CASSDSTGDNSPLHF
TRBV27	.	TRBJ1-5	once	TGTGCCAGCAGTCTAACAGCGGCGAAGGGACCCCAGCATTTT	CASSLTAAKGPQHF
TRBV19	TRBD1	TRBJ2-7	.	TGTGCCAGTAGTGTCGGCTCCGGGACAGACCCTCGGGAGCAGTACTTC	CASSVGSGTDPREQYF
TRBV18	TRBD2	TRBJ2-1	.	TGTGCCAGCTCACCACCTGGTTCTAGCGGGAGGGATGAGCAGTTCTTC	CASSPPGSSGRDEQFF
TRBV24-1	.	TRBJ1-2	.	TGTGCCACCAGTGATTTGGGCAAGAACTATGGCTACACCTTC	CATSDLGKNYGYTF
TRBV10-2	.	TRBJ1-1	.	TGCGCCACTAACAAAGGGGGGGCTGGTTACACTGAAGCTTTCTTT	CATNKGGAGYTEAFF
TRBV5-4	.	TRBJ1-4	few	TGTGCCAGCAGCGTGGGGGGGGAGAATGAAAAACTGTTTTTT	CASSVGGENEKLFF
TRBV19	TRBD2	TRBJ2-7	.	TGTGCCAGTAGTATAGATTTGCCTAGCGGGAGCTCCTACGAGCAGTACTTC	CASSIDLPSGSSYEQYF
TRBV14	.	TRBJ2-7	.	TGTGCCAGCAGCCAAGACCAGTTCTACGAGCAGTACTTC	CASSQDQFYEQYF
TRBV5-4	.	TRBJ1-2	.	TGTGCCAGCAGCTTGGAGGGGTATGGCTACACCTTC	CASSLEGYGYTF
TRBV6-5	TRBD1	TRBJ1-1	once	TGTGCCAGCAGAAAGGACAGGGAGGGGACTGAAGCTTTCTTT	CASRKDREGTEAFF
TRBV9	TRBD2	TRBJ2-3	.	TGTGCCAGCAGCGTAGGGACTAGCGGGAGTCCTGCAGATACGCAGTATTTT	CASSVGTSGSPADTQYF
TRBV14	.	TRBJ2-2	once	TGTGCCAGCAGCCAAGACTGGAATGCGCGGGAACGGGCCACCGGGGAGCTGTTTTTT	CASSQDWNARERATGELFF
TRBV11-3	TRBD1	TRBJ2-7	.	TGTGCCAGCAGCTTAGGCGACAGGGCCTACGAGCAGTACTTC	CASSLGDRAYEQYF
TRBV7-2	.	TRBJ1-2	.	TGTGCCAGCAGCCAATCACTGGTCCGTTTCTTC	CASSQSLVRFF
TRBV5-1	TRBD2	TRBJ2-5	.	TGCGCCAGCAGCCCCCTGGGGGGACTAGCGGGAGTGGGAGAGACCCAGTACTTC	CASSPLGGLAGVGETQYF
TRBV30	.	TRBJ1-2	.	TGTGCCTGGAGGGACAGAGGGTCGGTTGGCTACACCTTC	CAWRDRGSVGYTF
TRBV9	TRBD1	TRBJ1-6	.	TGTGCCAGCAGCGTCCAAGTGGGGGGACAGGGGGTTTATTCACCCCTCCACTTT	CASSVQVGGQGVYSPLHF
TRBV7-9	.	TRBJ2-7	once	TGTGCCAGCAGCTTAACCAGGTATCTTTTCTACGAGCAGTACTTC	CASSLTRYLFYEQYF
TRBV28	TRBD1	TRBJ1-5	.	TGTGCCAGCAGTTCGGACAGGGGACGGGGATATAGCAATCAGCCCCAGCATTTT	CASSSDRGRGYSNQPQHF
TRBV3-1/TRBV3-2	.	TRBJ2-3	.	TGTGCCAGCAGCCAAAATGCGGGACAGAGCACAGATACGCAGTATTTT	CASSQNAGQSTDTQYF
TRBV7-9	TRBD1	TRBJ2-7	once	TGTGCCAGCAGCTTAGGGGACAGGGGTGACGAGCAGTACTTC	CASSLGDRGDEQYF
TRBV11-3	TRBD2	TRBJ2-1	.	TGTGCCAGCAGCTCCTCGGCGGGAGATTCCCTCAATGAGCAGTTCTTC	CASSSSAGDSLNEQFF
TRBV27	TRBD2	TRBJ2-5	.	TGTGCCAGCAGTTTTGGACTAGCGGGAGGTGAGACCCAGTACTTC	CASSFGLAGGETQYF
TRBV5-1	.	TRBJ1-1	.	TGCGCCAGCAGCCCAGGGGCCCCGAACACTGAAGCTTTCTTT	CASSPGAPNTEAFF
TRBV7-9	TRBD2	TRBJ2-5	.	TGTGCCAGCAGCTTGACTAGCGGCCAAGAGACCCAGTACTTC	CASSLTSGQETQYF
TRBV2	TRBD1	TRBJ1-1	once	TGTGCCAGCAGTGTTACAGGGGGCGTAACTGAAGCTTTCTTT	CASSVTGGVTEAFF
TRBV29-1	.	TRBJ1-2	.	TGCAGCGTTGTGAGGGACACGCGAAACTATGGCTACACCTTC	CSVVRDTRNYGYTF
TRBV19	TRBD1	TRBJ2-1	.	TGTGCCAGTAGTAGCCCCTACAGGGGGGAACATGAGCAGTTCTTC	CASSSPYRGEHEQFF
TRBV4-2	.	TRBJ1-5	.	TGTGCCAGCAGCCAAGATGGAGGGCGGCGGATTAGCAATCAGCCCCAGCATTTT	CASSQDGGRRISNQPQHF
TRBV6-1	.	TRBJ2-7	.	TGTGCCAGCAGTGAGGGCTCCGGGATTTTTTCCTACGAGCAGTACTTC	CASSEGSGIFSYEQYF
TRBV20-1	.	TRBJ2-1	.	TGCAGTGCTAGTCTCCCCACTCCGGACAATGAGCAGTTCTTC	CSASLPTPDNEQFF
TRBV30	TRBD1	TRBJ1-1	.	TGTGCCTGGAGTACAGGGGTTCAGAACACTGAAGCTTTCTTT	CAWSTGVQNTEAFF
TRBV6-2/TRBV6-3	.	TRBJ2-1	.	TGTGCCAGCAGTTCAGGGGCCACGAACAAGTTCTTC	CASSSGATNKFF
TRBV19	.	TRBJ2-7	.	TGTGCCAGTAGTATGAAGTCTACGGCCTACGAGCAGTACTTC	CASSMKSTAYEQYF
TRBV7-2	.	TRBJ2-2	.	TGTGCCAGCACAACAAACACCGGGGAGCTGTTTTTT	CASTTNTGELFF
TRBV7-8	TRBD2	TRBJ2-1	.	TGTGCCAGCAGCTCGCCTTTCGGGAGGGCCGACTACAATGAGCAGTTCTTC	CASSSPFGRADYNEQFF
TRBV30	TRBD1	TRBJ2-7	.	TGTGCCTGGAGTGACCCCCGACAGGGGGTGGACTACGAGCAGTACTTC	CAWSDPRQGVDYEQYF
TRBV30	.	TRBJ1-4	.	TGTGCCTGCAACCGAGGGGAGGGAGCGCTGTTTTTT	CACNRGEGALFF